This paragraph reports one T cell receptor beta chain. The data were taken from a study of blood T cell repertoires in COVID-19. About the research overall: COVID-19 samples from acute and convalescent phases originated in the United States, Italy and Spain. T cells, B-cell-depleted T cells, or PBMCs supplied cDNA or gDNA.

Germline CDR1 SQVTM, CDR2 ANQGSEA. Germline trimming cut 6 bases from V and 2 bases from J; bases unmatched to any gene: 7. This CDR3 spans 14 amino acids. Per the original data handling: Estimation of nucleated cell counts was performed using reference gene primer amplification. Generated by immunoSEQ multiplex PCR, the TCRdb table keeps only in-frame clones and is missing some. D and trimming were read from the DNA, whereas the V and J calls and clone size are those reported in that table. The sample contains roughly 150,000 clones, around nine tenths of which appear only once. The gene calls are TRBV29-1 and TRBJ2-7; 10 bases match TRBD2. The clonotype originates from a human donor in a cohort sampled during active COVID-19. Sequenced sample: peripheral blood. In DNA, the CDR3 is TGCAGCGTCCGGATACTAGCGGGGACCTACGAGCAGTACTTC. Its protein product is CSVRILAGTYEQYF.